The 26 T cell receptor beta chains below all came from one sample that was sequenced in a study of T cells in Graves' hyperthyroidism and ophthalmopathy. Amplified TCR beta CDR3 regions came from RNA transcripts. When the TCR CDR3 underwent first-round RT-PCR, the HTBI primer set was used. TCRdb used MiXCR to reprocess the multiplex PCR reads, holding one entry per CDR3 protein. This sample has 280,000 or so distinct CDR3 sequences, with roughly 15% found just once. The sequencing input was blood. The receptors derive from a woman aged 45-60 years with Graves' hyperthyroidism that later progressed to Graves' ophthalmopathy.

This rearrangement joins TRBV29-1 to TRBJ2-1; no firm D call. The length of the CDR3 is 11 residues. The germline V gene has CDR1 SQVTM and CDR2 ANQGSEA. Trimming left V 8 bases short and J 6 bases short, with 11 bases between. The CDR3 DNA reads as TGCAGCACCGACGGATTCAATGAGCAGTTCTTC. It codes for CSTDGFNEQFF.

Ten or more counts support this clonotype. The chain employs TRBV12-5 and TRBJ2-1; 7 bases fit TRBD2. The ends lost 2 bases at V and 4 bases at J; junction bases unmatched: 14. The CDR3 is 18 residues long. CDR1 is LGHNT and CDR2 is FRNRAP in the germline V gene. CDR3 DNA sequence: TGTGCTAGTGGTTTGAGACCCTGGGGAGGGACCAAATACAATGAGCAGTTCTTC. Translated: CASGLRPWGGTKYNEQFF.

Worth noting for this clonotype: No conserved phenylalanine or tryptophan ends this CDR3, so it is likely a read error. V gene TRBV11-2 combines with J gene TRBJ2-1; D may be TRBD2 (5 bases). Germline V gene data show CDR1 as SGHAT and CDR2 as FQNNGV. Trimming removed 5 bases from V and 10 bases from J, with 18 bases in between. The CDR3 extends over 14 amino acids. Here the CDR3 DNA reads TGTGCCAGCAGCCTAGTACGGAGGATTTGGGAGCAGTTCTCC. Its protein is CASSLVRRIWEQFS.

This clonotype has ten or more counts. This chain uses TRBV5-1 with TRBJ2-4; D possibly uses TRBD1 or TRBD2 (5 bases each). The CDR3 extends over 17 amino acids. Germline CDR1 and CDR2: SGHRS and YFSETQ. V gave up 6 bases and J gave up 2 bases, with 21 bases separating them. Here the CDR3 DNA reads TGCGCCAGCACCCGAGGGGAAGGGGCAAAATCCAAAAACATTCAGTACTTC. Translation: CASTRGEGAKSKNIQYF.

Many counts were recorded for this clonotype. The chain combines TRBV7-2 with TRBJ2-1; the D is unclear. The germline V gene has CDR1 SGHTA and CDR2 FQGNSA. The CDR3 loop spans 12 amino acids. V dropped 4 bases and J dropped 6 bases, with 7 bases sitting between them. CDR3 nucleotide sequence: TGTGCCAGCAGCTCCCTTCGCAATGAGCAGTTCTTC. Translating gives CASSSLRNEQFF.

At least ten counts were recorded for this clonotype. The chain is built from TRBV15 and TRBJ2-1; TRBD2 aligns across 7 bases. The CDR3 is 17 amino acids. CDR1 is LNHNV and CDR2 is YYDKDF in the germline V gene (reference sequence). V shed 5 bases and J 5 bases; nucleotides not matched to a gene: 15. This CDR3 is CATSLRGWAGVDNEQFF. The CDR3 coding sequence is TGTGCCACCAGCCTCCGAGGCTGGGCGGGGGTGGACAATGAGCAGTTCTTC.

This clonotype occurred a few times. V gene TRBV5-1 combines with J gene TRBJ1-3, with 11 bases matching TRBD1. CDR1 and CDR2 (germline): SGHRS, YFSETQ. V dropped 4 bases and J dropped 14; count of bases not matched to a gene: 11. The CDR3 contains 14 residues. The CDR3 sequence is CASSAYPGQGVVYF. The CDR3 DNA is TGCGCCAGCAGCGCTTATCCGGGACAGGGGGTCGTATATTTT.

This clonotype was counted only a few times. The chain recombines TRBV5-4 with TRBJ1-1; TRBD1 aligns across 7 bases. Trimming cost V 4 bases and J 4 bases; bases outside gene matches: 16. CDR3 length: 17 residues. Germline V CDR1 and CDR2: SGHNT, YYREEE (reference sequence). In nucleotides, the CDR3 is TGTGCCAGCAGCGCCGGCGCCATCTCTGCAGGGGGCACTGAAGCTTTCTTT. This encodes CASSAGAISAGGTEAFF.

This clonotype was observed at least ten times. The CDR3 coding sequence is TGTGCCAGCAGTCGAACGACAGGGAATTTCCACTTT. Amino acids: CASSRTTGNFHF. The chain recombines TRBV12-3 or TRBV12-4 with TRBJ1-6; 7 nucleotides match TRBD1. With 5 bases clipped from V and 17 bases from J, the junction kept 9 bases outside the gene matches. This CDR3 contains 12 residues.

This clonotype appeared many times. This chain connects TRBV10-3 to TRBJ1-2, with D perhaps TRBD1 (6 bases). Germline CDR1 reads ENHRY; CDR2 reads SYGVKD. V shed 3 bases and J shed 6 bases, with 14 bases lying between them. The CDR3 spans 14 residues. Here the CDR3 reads CAISDPGQSDGYTF. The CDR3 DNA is TGTGCCATCAGTGACCCGGGACAATCGGATGGCTACACCTTC.

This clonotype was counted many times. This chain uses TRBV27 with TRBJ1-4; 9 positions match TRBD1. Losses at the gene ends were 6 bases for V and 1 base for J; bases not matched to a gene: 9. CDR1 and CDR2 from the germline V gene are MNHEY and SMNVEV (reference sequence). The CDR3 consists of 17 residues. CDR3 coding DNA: TGTGCCAGCAGGCCCTGGGGGACAGGGAAAACTAATGAAAAACTGTTTTTT. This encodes CASRPWGTGKTNEKLFF.

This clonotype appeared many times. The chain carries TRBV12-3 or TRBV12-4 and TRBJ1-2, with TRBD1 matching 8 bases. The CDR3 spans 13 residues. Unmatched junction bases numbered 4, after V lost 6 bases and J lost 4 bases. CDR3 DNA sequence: TGTGCCAGCAGCCACGGGACAGGCTATGGCTACACCTTC. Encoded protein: CASSHGTGYGYTF.

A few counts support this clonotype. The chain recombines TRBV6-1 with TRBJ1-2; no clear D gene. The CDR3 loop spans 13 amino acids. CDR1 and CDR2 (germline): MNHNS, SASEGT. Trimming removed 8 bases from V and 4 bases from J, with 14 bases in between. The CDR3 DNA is TGTGCCAGCCTAATACTCCGTAGCTATGGCTACACCTTC. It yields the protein CASLILRSYGYTF.

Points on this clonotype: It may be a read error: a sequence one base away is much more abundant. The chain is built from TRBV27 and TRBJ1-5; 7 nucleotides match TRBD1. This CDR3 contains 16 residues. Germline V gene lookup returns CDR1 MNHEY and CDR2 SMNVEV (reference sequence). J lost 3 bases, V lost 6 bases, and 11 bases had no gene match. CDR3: CASSIVLGQPNQPQHF. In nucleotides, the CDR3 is TGTGCCAGCAGCATAGTTTTGGGACAGCCCAATCAGCCCCAGCATTTT.

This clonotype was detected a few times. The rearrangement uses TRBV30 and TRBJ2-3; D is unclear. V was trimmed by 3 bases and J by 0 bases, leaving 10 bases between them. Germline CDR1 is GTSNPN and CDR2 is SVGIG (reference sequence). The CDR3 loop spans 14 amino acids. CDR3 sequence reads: CAWRFRASTDTQYF. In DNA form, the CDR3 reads TGTGCCTGGAGATTCAGAGCTAGCACAGATACGCAGTATTTT. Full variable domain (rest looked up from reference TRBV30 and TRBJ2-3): SQTIHQWPATLVQPVGSPLSLECTVEGTSNPNLYWYRQAAGRGLQLLFYSVGIGQISSEVPQNLSASRPQDRQFILSSKKLLLSDSGFYLCAWRFRASTDTQYFGPGTRLTVL.

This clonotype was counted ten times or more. The DNA for the CDR3 is TGCAGCGTTAGTAGAAGGCTCGGGGGCTACACCTTC. Translating gives CSVSRRLGGYTF. This rearrangement joins TRBV29-1 to TRBJ1-2; D is unresolved. Per the germline V gene, CDR1 is SQVTM and CDR2 is ANQGSEA. Trimming removed 5 bases from V and 8 bases from J, with 15 bases in between. The CDR3 runs to 12 residues.

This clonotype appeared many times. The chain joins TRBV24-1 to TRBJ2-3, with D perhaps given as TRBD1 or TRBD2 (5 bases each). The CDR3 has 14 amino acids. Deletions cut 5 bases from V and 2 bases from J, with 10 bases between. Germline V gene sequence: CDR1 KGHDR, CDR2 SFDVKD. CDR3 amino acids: CATSVGRHTDTQYF. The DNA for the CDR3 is TGTGCCACCAGTGTGGGACGGCACACAGATACGCAGTATTTT.

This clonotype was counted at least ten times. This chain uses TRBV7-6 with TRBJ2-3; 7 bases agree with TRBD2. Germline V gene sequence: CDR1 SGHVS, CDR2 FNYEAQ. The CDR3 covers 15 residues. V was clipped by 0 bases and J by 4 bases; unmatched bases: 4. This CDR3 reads CASSLAIGRADTQYF. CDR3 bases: TGTGCCAGCAGCTTAGCGATTGGGAGGGCAGATACGCAGTATTTT.

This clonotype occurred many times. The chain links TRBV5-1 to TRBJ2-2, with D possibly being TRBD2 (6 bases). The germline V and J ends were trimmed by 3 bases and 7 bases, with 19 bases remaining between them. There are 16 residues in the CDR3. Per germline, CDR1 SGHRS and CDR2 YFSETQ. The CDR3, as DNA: TGCGCCAGCAGCTCGGAGAGTAGCGGAGTCGACGGGGAGCTGTTTTTT. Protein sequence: CASSSESSGVDGELFF. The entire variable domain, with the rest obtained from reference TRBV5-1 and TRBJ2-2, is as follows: KAGVTQTPRYLIKTRGQQVTLSCSPISGHRSVSWYQQTPGQGLQFLFEYFSETQRNKGNFPGRFSGRQFSNSRSEMNVSTLELGDSALYLCASSSESSGVDGELFFGEGSRLTVL.

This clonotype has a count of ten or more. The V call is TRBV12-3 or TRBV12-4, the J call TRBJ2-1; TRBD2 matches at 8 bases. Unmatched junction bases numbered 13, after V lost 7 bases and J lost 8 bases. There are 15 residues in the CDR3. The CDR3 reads CASNNRGIGRDEQFF. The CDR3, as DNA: TGTGCCAGCAATAATCGTGGGATCGGGAGGGATGAGCAGTTCTTC.

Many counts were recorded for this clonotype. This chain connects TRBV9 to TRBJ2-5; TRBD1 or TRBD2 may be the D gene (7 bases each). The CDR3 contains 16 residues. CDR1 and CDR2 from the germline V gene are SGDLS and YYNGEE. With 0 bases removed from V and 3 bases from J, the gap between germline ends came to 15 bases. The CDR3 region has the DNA TGTGCCAGCAGCGTAGCGGCAGGGGGGGGCGAAGAGACCCAGTACTTC. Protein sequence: CASSVAAGGGEETQYF.

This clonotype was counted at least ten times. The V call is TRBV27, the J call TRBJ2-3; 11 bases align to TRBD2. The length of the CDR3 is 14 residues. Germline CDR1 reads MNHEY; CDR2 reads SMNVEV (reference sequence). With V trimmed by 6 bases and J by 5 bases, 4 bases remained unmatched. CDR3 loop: CASSLGLAGDTQYF. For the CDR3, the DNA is TGTGCCAGCAGCCTCGGACTAGCGGGAGATACGCAGTATTTT.

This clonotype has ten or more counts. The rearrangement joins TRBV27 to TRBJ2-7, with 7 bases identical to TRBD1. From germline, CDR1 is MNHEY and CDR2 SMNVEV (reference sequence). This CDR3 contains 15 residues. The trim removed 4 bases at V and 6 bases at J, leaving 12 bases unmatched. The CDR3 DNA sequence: TGTGCCAGCAGTTCTTATGGGGAGACAGGGCTCGAGCAGTACTTC. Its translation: CASSSYGETGLEQYF.

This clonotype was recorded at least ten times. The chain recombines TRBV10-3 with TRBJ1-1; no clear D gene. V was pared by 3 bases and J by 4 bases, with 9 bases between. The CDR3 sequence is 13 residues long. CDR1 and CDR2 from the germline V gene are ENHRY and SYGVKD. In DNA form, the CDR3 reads TGTGCCATCAGTGATTTGGGGATCACTGAAGCTTTCTTT. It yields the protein CAISDLGITEAFF.

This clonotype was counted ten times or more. CDR3 region: CASSSGLALNTGELFF. The CDR3 DNA is TGTGCCAGCAGTTCCGGGCTAGCGCTGAACACCGGGGAGCTGTTTTTT. The chain joins TRBV6-2 or TRBV6-3 to TRBJ2-2; maybe TRBD2 (6 bases). Germline CDR1 is MNHEY and CDR2 is SVGEGT. CDR3 length equals 16 residues. V lost 4 bases, J lost 1 base, and 13 bases lay in between.

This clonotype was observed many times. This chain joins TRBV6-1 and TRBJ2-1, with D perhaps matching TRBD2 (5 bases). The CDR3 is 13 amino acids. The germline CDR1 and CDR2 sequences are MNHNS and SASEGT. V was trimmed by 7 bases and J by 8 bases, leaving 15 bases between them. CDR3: CASISPGSDEQFF. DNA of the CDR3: TGTGCCAGCATTAGCCCTGGGAGCGATGAGCAGTTCTTC.